The 5 T cell receptor beta chains below come from one sample, sequenced in a study of T cell responses to AZD1222 COVID-19 vaccine. The repertoire was sequenced with immunoSEQ multiplex PCR; TCRdb's copy has only in-frame clones and lacks some. The table records about 120,000 clones, about 92% of them present only once. Sequences were derived from peripheral blood, sampled on day 0 of AZD1222 vaccination. The receptor source for this set is an adult in good health.

The V and J genes are TRBV4-1 and TRBJ2-4; no definite D call. Deletions cut 1 base from V and 2 bases from J, with 12 bases between. The CDR3 has 16 residues. CDR1 is MGHRA, CDR2 YSYEKL, per germline. CDR3 region: CASSQVGFMSKNIQYF. CDR3 sequence (DNA): TGCGCCAGCAGCCAAGTGGGCTTTATGTCCAAAAACATTCAGTACTTC.

The table lists this clone with a count of one. This rearrangement joins TRBV18 to TRBJ1-3; D remains unclear. Germline-derived CDR1 and CDR2 are KGHSH and LQKENI. Trimming took off 2 bases at V and 0 bases at J, with 8 bases between the two ends. The CDR3 runs to 15 residues. The CDR3 loop reads CASSPGMNSGNTIYF. The CDR3 DNA is TGTGCCAGCTCACCAGGGATGAACTCTGGAAACACCATATATTTT. Looking up the rest from reference TRBV18 and TRBJ1-3 gives the full variable domain: NAGVMQNPRHLVRRRGQEARLRCSPMKGHSHVYWYRQLPEEGLKFMVYLQKENIIDESGMPKERFSAEFPKEGPSILRIQQVVRGDSAAYFCASSPGMNSGNTIYFGEGSWLTVV.

The chain combines TRBV19 with TRBJ1-5; D gene ambiguous. Deletions cut 5 bases from V and 9 bases from J, with 20 bases between. The germline V gene encodes CDR1 LNHDA and CDR2 SQIVND (reference sequence). The length of the CDR3 is 15 residues. CDR3 region: CASSPDGLMGWPQHF. The CDR3 nucleotides are TGTGCCAGTAGTCCGGACGGGCTCATGGGATGGCCCCAGCATTTT. Filled out from reference TRBV19 and TRBJ1-5, the complete variable domain reads DGGITQSPKYLFRKEGQNVTLSCEQNLNHDAMYWYRQDPGQGLRLIYYSQIVNDFQKGDIAEGYSVSREKKESFPLTVTSAQKNPTAFYLCASSPDGLMGWPQHFGDGTRLSIL.

The chain recombines TRBV27 with TRBJ2-6; D call uncertain. The CDR3 is 17 amino acids. Germline CDR1 is MNHEY and CDR2 is SMNVEV (reference sequence). V lost 5 bases to trimming and J lost 4 bases, with 18 bases between them. In DNA, the CDR3 is TGTGCCAGCAGTCCTAAGGGATACCCGACCGGGGCCAACGTCCTGACTTTC. Encoded protein: CASSPKGYPTGANVLTF.

The genes are TRBV29-1 and TRBJ1-1; D is unresolved. The CDR3 runs 12 residues. The V gene's germline CDR1 is SQVTM and CDR2 ANQGSEA. This CDR3 reads CTVTGTNTEAFF. CDR3 in DNA: TGCACGGTCACGGGAACCAACACTGAAGCTTTCTTT.